The clone carrying this T cell receptor (beta chain) was observed a few times. This record belongs to a study of blood T cell repertoires in COVID-19. The method was immunoSEQ multiplex PCR; TCRdb's version includes in-frame clones alone and lacks a portion of them. Here the sample spans about 210,000 clones, about 86% being singletons. The ends lost 7 bases at V and 1 base at J; junction bases unmatched: 8. Germline-derived CDR1 and CDR2 are LNHDA and SQIVND (reference sequence). This CDR3 comprises 16 residues. The clonotype originates from a woman aged 50 to 65 with acute COVID-19. The chain uses TRBV19 and TRBJ2-2; TRBD1 matches at 8 bases. Material for sequencing was PBMCs or T cells enriched from blood (not recorded which). CDR3 sequence reads: CASTASGTGNTGELFF. The CDR3 nucleotides read TGTGCCAGTACCGCTTCTGGGACAGGGAACACCGGGGAGCTGTTTTTT.